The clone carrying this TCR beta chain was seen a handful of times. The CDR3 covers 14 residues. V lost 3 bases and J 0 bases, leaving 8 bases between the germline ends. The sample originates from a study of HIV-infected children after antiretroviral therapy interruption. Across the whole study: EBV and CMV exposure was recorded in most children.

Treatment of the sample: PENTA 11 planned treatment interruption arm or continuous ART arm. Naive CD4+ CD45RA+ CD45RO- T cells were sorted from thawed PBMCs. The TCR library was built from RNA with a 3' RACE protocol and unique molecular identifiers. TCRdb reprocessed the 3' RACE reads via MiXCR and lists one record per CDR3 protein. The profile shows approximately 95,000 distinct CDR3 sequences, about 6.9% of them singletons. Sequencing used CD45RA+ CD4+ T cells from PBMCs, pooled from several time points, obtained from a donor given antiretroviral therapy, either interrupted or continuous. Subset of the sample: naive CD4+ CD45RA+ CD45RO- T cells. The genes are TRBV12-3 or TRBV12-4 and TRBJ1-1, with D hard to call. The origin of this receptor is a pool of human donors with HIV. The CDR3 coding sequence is TGTGCCAGCAGTTTTGAAGGGTTGAACACTGAAGCTTTCTTT. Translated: CASSFEGLNTEAFF.